The rows below give T cell receptor beta chains drawn from one sample of a study of OX40 agonist ivuxolimab in advanced cancers. Libraries were prepared by immunoSEQ multiplex PCR; TCRdb keeps only in-frame clonotypes and omits some of them. The data contain about 75,000 clones, 86% of them seen just once; the ten biggest clones take up roughly 8%. Material: CD4+ or CD8+ T cells sorted from blood, obtained in a trial of the OX40 agonist ivuxolimab. These receptor sequences come from an adult with an advanced solid tumor such as melanoma, head and neck, liver or kidney cancer. The conserved cysteine and the conserved F or W are not part of the CDR3 here.

j_call: TRBJ1-1; v_call: TRBV7-9; cdr3_aa: ASSLGQMNTEAF
j_call: TRBJ1-4; v_call: TRBV9; cdr3_aa: ASSVASGLPTNEKLF
j_call: TRBJ2-2; v_call: TRBV29-1; cdr3_aa: SVERGDWVTGELF
j_call: TRBJ1-5; v_call: TRBV21-1; cdr3_aa: ASIILHRDRGRNQPQH
j_call: TRBJ1-2; v_call: TRBV28; cdr3_aa: ASRRDSSNYGYT
j_call: TRBJ2-7; v_call: TRBV30; cdr3_aa: AWIPGQGVLRQQY
j_call: TRBJ1-3; v_call: TRBV7-2; cdr3_aa: ASSFHGRNTIY
j_call: TRBJ1-3; v_call: TRBV28; cdr3_aa: ASSAPMQLSGNTIY
j_call: TRBJ2-2; v_call: TRBV6-4; cdr3_aa: ASSKQGGGMTGELF
j_call: TRBJ2-7; v_call: TRBV30; cdr3_aa: AWSPRAEPYYEQY
j_call: TRBJ1-4; v_call: TRBV19; cdr3_aa: ASSIVYGEKLF
j_call: TRBJ2-6; v_call: TRBV5-4; cdr3_aa: ASSRGGTGANVLT
j_call: TRBJ2-3; v_call: TRBV11-3; cdr3_aa: ASSQGGQDTDTQY
j_call: TRBJ2-5; v_call: TRBV11-1; cdr3_aa: ASSQGQGTLY
j_call: TRBJ2-1; v_call: TRBV19; cdr3_aa: ASRAPRDEQF
j_call: TRBJ2-7; v_call: TRBV7-8; cdr3_aa: ASSSSRDRGSYEQY
j_call: TRBJ2-7; v_call: TRBV14; cdr3_aa: ASSQSGYEQY
j_call: TRBJ1-4; v_call: TRBV2; cdr3_aa: ASWVGSATNEKLF
j_call: TRBJ2-7; v_call: TRBV6-5; cdr3_aa: ASSSNYEQY
j_call: TRBJ1-5; v_call: TRBV7-8; cdr3_aa: ASSLSISNQPQH
j_call: TRBJ2-5; v_call: TRBV7-2; cdr3_aa: ASSSSAGRGGRETQY
j_call: TRBJ2-2; v_call: TRBV6-5; cdr3_aa: ASSRQFYTGELF
j_call: TRBJ2-1; v_call: TRBV5-1; cdr3_aa: ASSLGTSGYNEQF
j_call: TRBJ1-2; v_call: TRBV4-2; cdr3_aa: ASSPRGSYYGYT
j_call: TRBJ2-7; v_call: TRBV5-4; cdr3_aa: ASSPGQNLYEQY
j_call: TRBJ2-5; v_call: TRBV11-3; cdr3_aa: ASSAFSGRWGETQY
j_call: TRBJ1-5; v_call: TRBV28; cdr3_aa: ASSSPGRPQH
j_call: TRBJ1-2; v_call: TRBV6-5; cdr3_aa: ASRGGTDGYT
j_call: TRBJ2-3; v_call: TRBV4-3; cdr3_aa: ASSSYSGPSTDTQY